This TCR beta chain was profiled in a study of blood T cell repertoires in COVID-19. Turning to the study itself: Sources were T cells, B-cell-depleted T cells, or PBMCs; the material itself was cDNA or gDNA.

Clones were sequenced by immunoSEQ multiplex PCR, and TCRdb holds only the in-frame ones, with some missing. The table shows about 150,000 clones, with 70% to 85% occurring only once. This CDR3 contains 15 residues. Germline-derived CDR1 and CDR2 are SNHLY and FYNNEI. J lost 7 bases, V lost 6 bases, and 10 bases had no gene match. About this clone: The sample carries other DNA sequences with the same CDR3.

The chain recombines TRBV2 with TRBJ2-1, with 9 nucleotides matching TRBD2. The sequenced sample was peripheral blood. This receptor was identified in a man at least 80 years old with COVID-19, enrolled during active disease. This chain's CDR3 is CASRGGGAGFNEQFF. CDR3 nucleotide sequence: TGTGCCAGCAGAGGCGGGGGGGCCGGGTTTAATGAGCAGTTCTTC. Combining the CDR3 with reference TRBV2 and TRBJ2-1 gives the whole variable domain EPEVTQTPSHQVTQMGQEVILRCVPISNHLYFYWYRQILGQKVEFLVSFYNNEISEKSEIFDDQFSVERPDGSNFTLKIRSTKLEDSAMYFCASRGGGAGFNEQFFGPGTRLTVL.